The rows below give T cell receptor beta chains drawn from one sample of a study of T cells after yellow fever vaccination. TCRdb ran MiXCR on the 5' RACE reads and lists one entry per CDR3 protein. The table lists some 400,000 distinct CDR3 sequences, about 6% of them singletons, with 15% in the top ten. The sample here was PBMCs, taken 5 days after the yellow fever booster vaccination. All receptors come from a man aged 25-45 years who received the YFV17D yellow fever vaccine. The CDR3 runs from the conserved cysteine through the conserved F or W. Each record gives: CDR3 DNA, CDR3 protein, J gene, clone size, V gene, D gene. D genes are given only for firm matches. Expanded clones are given a class, and other clones once, few, many or no size at all.

TGTGCCAGCAGCGTCCTTGGGGGGAGTAGCACAGATACGCAGTATTTT,CASSVLGGSSTDTQYF,TRBJ2-3,few,TRBV9,-
TGTGCCAGCAGTGAACTCCGATTCTACAATGAGCAGTTCTTC,CASSELRFYNEQFF,TRBJ2-1,many,TRBV11-2,-
TGTGCCAGTAGTCGACCTGTAAGCTCCTACAATGAGCAGTTCTTC,CASSRPVSSYNEQFF,TRBJ2-1,few,TRBV19,-
TGCGCCAGCAGCCAAGATAGTTCTGTGGCGATAGAGACCCAGTACTTC,CASSQDSSVAIETQYF,TRBJ2-5,-,TRBV4-3,-
TGTGCCAGCAGCCCACTCCCGGGGGACAATCGGGGAAAACTGTTTTTT,CASSPLPGDNRGKLFF,TRBJ1-4,-,TRBV7-9,-
TGTGCCAGCGTAACCGGGGGGACATCCTTCTACGAGCAGTACTTC,CASVTGGTSFYEQYF,TRBJ2-7,-,TRBV28,-
TGTGCCAGCAGCGTAGGCTCAGGGATAAATCAGCCCCAGCATTTT,CASSVGSGINQPQHF,TRBJ1-5,few,TRBV9,-
TGTGCCAGCAGCCCCCATGGGGCTAGCGGGAGGACCAATGAGCAGTTCTTC,CASSPHGASGRTNEQFF,TRBJ2-1,many,TRBV7-9,TRBD2
TGTGCTAGCGGAGGCGCCCGGGGAGAAGTCAATGAGCAGTTCTTC,CASGGARGEVNEQFF,TRBJ2-1,few,TRBV7-7,-
TGTGCCAGCGGTGGCGGGACCGAGACCCAGTACTTC,CASGGGTETQYF,TRBJ2-5,-,TRBV7-2,-
TGTGCCAGCAGCTTAGAAGCGCCCCAAGAGACCCAGTACTTC,CASSLEAPQETQYF,TRBJ2-5,few,TRBV7-2,-
TGCGCCAGCAGCTTGCGGCGGGCCGACCGGCAGTTCTTC,CASSLRRADRQFF,TRBJ2-1,many,TRBV5-1,-
TGTGCCAGTAGTGTGCGAGGGCAAAATGAGCAGTTCTTC,CASSVRGQNEQFF,TRBJ2-1,few,TRBV19,-
TGTGCCAGCAGTGAAACGGGACTAGCGGGAGGTGAGCAGTTCTTC,CASSETGLAGGEQFF,TRBJ2-1,-,TRBV2,TRBD2
TGTGCCAGCAGCTTAGCGATGACACCCTGGGGCACAGATACGCAGTATTTT,CASSLAMTPWGTDTQYF,TRBJ2-3,-,TRBV7-2,-
TGCAGCGTTGTTTTTTCGGGCCGCGGGAATTTCTACGAGCAGTACTTC,CSVVFSGRGNFYEQYF,TRBJ2-7,many,TRBV29-1,-
TGTGCCAGCAGTTTCCGAGGGCCCCGAGAGACCCAGTACTTC,CASSFRGPRETQYF,TRBJ2-5,few,TRBV27,-
TGTGCCAGTAGTATAGCCAGCGGGAGTTACAATGAGCAGTTCTTC,CASSIASGSYNEQFF,TRBJ2-1,few,TRBV19,TRBD2
TGTGCCAGCAGCTTATCGCAGAATCAGCCCCAGCATTTT,CASSLSQNQPQHF,TRBJ1-5,few,TRBV7-2,-
TGTGCCAGCAGCTTAGTGGCCAGGACGAACAATGAGCAGTTCTTC,CASSLVARTNNEQFF,TRBJ2-1,many,TRBV7-6,-
TGCGCCAGCAGCCCCCCCAGTAGCGCCTACGAGCAGTACTTC,CASSPPSSAYEQYF,TRBJ2-7,few,TRBV5-1,-
TGTGCCAGCAGCCTGTGGAATGAGCAGTTCTTC,CASSLWNEQFF,TRBJ2-1,many,TRBV3-1,-
TGCGCCAGCAGCGAGGACAACTCTGGAAACACCATATATTTT,CASSEDNSGNTIYF,TRBJ1-3,few,TRBV5-1,-
TGTGCCAGCAGTTTGGTTGGCACCCCCCTCACAGGAGTGCAGTATTTT,CASSLVGTPLTGVQYF,TRBJ2-3,many,TRBV27,-
TGTGCCAGCAGCCAAGTAAACTACGAGCAGTACTTC,CASSQVNYEQYF,TRBJ2-7,many,TRBV14,-
TGTGCCAGCTCGCCAAGGGAGTACGAGCAGTACTTC,CASSPREYEQYF,TRBJ2-7,many,TRBV18,-
TGCAGTGCCAAGACTAGCGGGAGGCTTTCGGTCTACGAGCAGTACTTC,CSAKTSGRLSVYEQYF,TRBJ2-7,-,TRBV20-1,TRBD2
TGTGCCAGCAGCCCCCCCAGGACAGCTTACAATGAGCAGTTCTTC,CASSPPRTAYNEQFF,TRBJ2-1,many,TRBV7-8,-
TGCGCCAGCAGTCCCGGGACGAACGGCTACGAGCAGTACTTC,CASSPGTNGYEQYF,TRBJ2-7,-,TRBV5-1,-
TGTGCCAGCAGCCAGGAGACACGGAACACTGAAGCTTTCTTT,CASSQETRNTEAFF,TRBJ1-1,-,TRBV14,-
TGTGCCAGCAGCTTCATGGAAGGGACTACCTTCACAGATACGCAGTATTTT,CASSFMEGTTFTDTQYF,TRBJ2-3,many,TRBV5-6,TRBD2
TGTGCCAGCAGTTCCTCGGACCGACAGCCCCAGCATTTT,CASSSSDRQPQHF,TRBJ1-5,-,TRBV6-5,-